A selection of T cell receptor beta chains follows, all from one sample in a study of neurological immune-mediated disorders. Each CDR3 protein gets one entry after TCRdb re-called the 5' RACE reads with MiXCR. Among over 40,000 distinct CDR3 sequences listed, roughly 6.3% were seen once. The sample was CD4+ T cells from blood. Receptors were obtained from a woman aged 35 to 49 in good health. Each CDR3 is given with its conserved first and last residue. D genes are given only for firm matches. Size is stated for part of the rows, as once, few or many counts, or as a class when the clone is expanded.

size: many
V: TRBV5-1
J: TRBJ2-2
D: -
CDR3: CASSQSTVNTGELFF
DNA: TGCGCCAGCAGCCAATCGACAGTGAACACCGGGGAGCTGTTTTTT

size: -
V: TRBV12-3/TRBV12-4
J: TRBJ1-5
D: TRBD1
CDR3: CASTQTGGSNQPQHF
DNA: TGTGCCAGCACCCAGACAGGGGGTAGCAATCAGCCCCAGCATTTT

size: few
V: TRBV19
J: TRBJ2-3
D: -
CDR3: CASRGDFSTDTQYF
DNA: TGTGCCAGTCGAGGGGATTTTAGCACAGATACGCAGTATTTT

size: many
V: TRBV5-1
J: TRBJ1-4
D: -
CDR3: CASSRGQNEKLFF
DNA: TGCGCCAGCAGCAGAGGACAGAATGAAAAACTGTTTTTT

size: many
V: TRBV19
J: TRBJ2-3
D: TRBD2
CDR3: CASSIGLAGGRTDTQYF
DNA: TGTGCCAGTAGTATAGGACTAGCGGGAGGAAGGACAGATACGCAGTATTTT

size: many
V: TRBV7-2
J: TRBJ2-5
D: -
CDR3: CASSARETQYF
DNA: TGTGCCAGCAGCGCCAGAGAGACCCAGTACTTC

size: many
V: TRBV7-3
J: TRBJ2-3
D: -
CDR3: CASSVFAGGGADTQYF
DNA: TGTGCCAGCTCCGTCTTTGCGGGCGGGGGCGCAGATACGCAGTATTTT

size: many
V: TRBV20-1
J: TRBJ2-2
D: -
CDR3: CSAPFGGRRGELFF
DNA: TGCAGTGCTCCCTTCGGAGGCAGGCGCGGGGAGCTGTTTTTT

size: many
V: TRBV20-1
J: TRBJ2-2
D: TRBD1
CDR3: CSARGQGRTGELFF
DNA: TGCAGTGCTAGGGGACAGGGGCGTACCGGGGAGCTGTTTTTT

size: many
V: TRBV20-1
J: TRBJ2-7
D: -
CDR3: CSAPRGERSSYEQYF
DNA: TGCAGTGCCCCCAGGGGGGAGCGGAGCTCCTACGAGCAGTACTTC

size: many
V: TRBV20-1
J: TRBJ1-2
D: -
CDR3: CSARREWGYTF
DNA: TGCAGTGCTAGACGGGAATGGGGCTACACCTTC

size: many
V: TRBV25-1
J: TRBJ2-3
D: -
CDR3: CASSEYRGPSTDTQYF
DNA: TGTGCCAGCAGTGAATATCGGGGGCCAAGCACAGATACGCAGTATTTT

size: many
V: TRBV20-1
J: TRBJ2-3
D: TRBD2
CDR3: CSAKRTSGTTDTQYF
DNA: TGCAGTGCTAAACGGACTAGCGGTACCACAGATACGCAGTATTTT

size: many
V: TRBV5-5
J: TRBJ2-7
D: -
CDR3: CASSSSGDEQYF
DNA: TGTGCCAGCAGCTCCTCAGGGGACGAGCAGTACTTC

size: many
V: TRBV11-2
J: TRBJ1-1
D: -
CDR3: CASSLDPYQNTEAFF
DNA: TGTGCCAGCAGCTTAGATCCCTACCAAAACACTGAAGCTTTCTTT

size: many
V: TRBV10-3
J: TRBJ2-2
D: -
CDR3: CAIRRTRPDTGELFF
DNA: TGTGCCATCAGGAGGACCCGACCCGACACCGGGGAGCTGTTTTTT

size: many
V: TRBV7-9
J: TRBJ2-1
D: TRBD2
CDR3: CASSFQTSGNNEQFF
DNA: TGTGCCAGCAGCTTCCAGACTAGCGGGAACAATGAGCAGTTCTTC

size: many
V: TRBV5-1
J: TRBJ1-5
D: -
CDR3: CASSLGQAENQPQHF
DNA: TGCGCCAGCAGCTTGGGACAGGCTGAGAATCAGCCCCAGCATTTT

size: -
V: TRBV20-1
J: TRBJ1-6
D: -
CDR3: CSAKVPAGLGNSPLHF
DNA: TGCAGCGCTAAAGTACCGGCAGGGCTTGGTAATTCACCCCTCCACTTT

size: many
V: TRBV5-1
J: TRBJ2-5
D: -
CDR3: CASSFTAAQETQYF
DNA: TGCGCCAGCAGCTTTACAGCGGCTCAAGAGACCCAGTACTTC

size: many
V: TRBV20-1
J: TRBJ2-7
D: -
CDR3: CSAWVGRRTSYEQYF
DNA: TGCAGTGCTTGGGTAGGGCGGCGAACCTCCTACGAGCAGTACTTC

size: many
V: TRBV14
J: TRBJ2-1
D: TRBD2
CDR3: CASSQSWSGRSYNEQFF
DNA: TGTGCCAGCAGCCAAAGTTGGAGCGGGAGGTCGTACAATGAGCAGTTCTTC

size: many
V: TRBV12-3/TRBV12-4
J: TRBJ2-3
D: TRBD1
CDR3: CASRTGSSTDTQYF
DNA: TGTGCCAGCCGGACAGGCTCTAGCACAGATACGCAGTATTTT

size: many
V: TRBV12-3/TRBV12-4
J: TRBJ1-6
D: TRBD1
CDR3: CASRRTGSSYNSPLHF
DNA: TGTGCCAGCAGAAGGACAGGTAGCTCCTATAATTCACCCCTCCACTTT

size: many
V: TRBV6-5
J: TRBJ2-2
D: TRBD2
CDR3: CASCLGLAGITGELFF
DNA: TGTGCCAGCTGTTTGGGACTAGCGGGAATCACCGGGGAGCTGTTTTTT

size: few
V: TRBV5-1
J: TRBJ2-1
D: -
CDR3: CASSLSESSYNEQFF
DNA: TGCGCCAGCAGCTTGAGTGAGAGCTCCTACAATGAGCAGTTCTTC

size: many
V: TRBV12-3/TRBV12-4
J: TRBJ1-5
D: -
CDR3: CASSFGKSTQPQHF
DNA: TGTGCCAGCAGTTTCGGGAAAAGCACGCAGCCCCAGCATTTT

size: many
V: TRBV12-3/TRBV12-4
J: TRBJ2-7
D: TRBD1
CDR3: CASSPGQEKIYEQYF
DNA: TGTGCCAGCAGTCCCGGACAGGAGAAGATCTACGAGCAGTACTTC

size: many
V: TRBV29-1
J: TRBJ2-3
D: TRBD1
CDR3: CSVRQGTDTQYF
DNA: TGCAGCGTTCGACAGGGAACAGATACGCAGTATTTT

size: many
V: TRBV12-3/TRBV12-4
J: TRBJ1-5
D: -
CDR3: CASSPNRGGGRDQPQHF
DNA: TGTGCCAGCAGTCCGAACCGGGGGGGGGGCCGGGACCAGCCCCAGCATTTT

size: many
V: TRBV20-1
J: TRBJ2-5
D: TRBD1
CDR3: CSARVYRGLGETQYF
DNA: TGCAGTGCTAGAGTGTACAGGGGGCTGGGAGAGACCCAGTACTTC

size: many
V: TRBV5-6
J: TRBJ2-5
D: TRBD2
CDR3: CASSRTSGRIGGETQYF
DNA: TGTGCCAGCAGCAGAACTAGCGGGAGGATAGGGGGAGAGACCCAGTACTTC

size: many
V: TRBV9
J: TRBJ2-2
D: TRBD2
CDR3: CASSVDVLAGRELFF
DNA: TGTGCCAGCAGCGTAGACGTTCTAGCGGGTAGGGAGCTGTTTTTT

size: many
V: TRBV7-9
J: TRBJ2-1
D: TRBD2
CDR3: CASSLGGGSVWNEQFF
DNA: TGTGCCAGCAGCTTAGGAGGCGGGAGCGTTTGGAATGAGCAGTTCTTC

size: many
V: TRBV28
J: TRBJ2-1
D: TRBD2
CDR3: CASSLAGAGVNEQFF
DNA: TGTGCCAGCAGTTTAGCGGGAGCCGGGGTTAATGAGCAGTTCTTC

size: many
V: TRBV20-1
J: TRBJ2-7
D: TRBD1
CDR3: CSARDNWQGVRYEQYF
DNA: TGCAGTGCTAGAGATAACTGGCAGGGGGTGAGGTACGAGCAGTACTTC

size: many
V: TRBV28
J: TRBJ2-5
D: TRBD1
CDR3: CASSIRTGKETQYF
DNA: TGTGCCAGCAGTATCCGGACAGGGAAAGAGACCCAGTACTTC

size: many
V: TRBV7-9
J: TRBJ2-5
D: TRBD1
CDR3: CASSSRTGTGGMKTQYF
DNA: TGTGCCAGCAGCTCAAGAACTGGGACAGGGGGTATGAAGACCCAGTACTTC

size: many
V: TRBV6-5
J: TRBJ1-2
D: TRBD1
CDR3: CASSRQGTAGYGYTF
DNA: TGTGCCAGCAGCCGACAGGGGACCGCGGGCTATGGCTACACCTTC

size: many
V: TRBV20-1
J: TRBJ1-2
D: -
CDR3: CSARPPGDRAYGYTF
DNA: TGCAGTGCTAGACCCCCAGGGGATAGAGCCTATGGCTACACCTTC

size: many
V: TRBV7-2
J: TRBJ2-1
D: -
CDR3: CASSQGRIAEGGLEEQFF
DNA: TGTGCCAGCAGTCAGGGGAGGATAGCGGAGGGAGGGTTGGAGGAGCAGTTCTTC

size: many
V: TRBV20-1
J: TRBJ2-7
D: TRBD1
CDR3: CSAREGGRDEQYF
DNA: TGCAGTGCTAGGGAAGGGGGCCGCGACGAGCAGTACTTC

size: many
V: TRBV10-2
J: TRBJ2-7
D: -
CDR3: CASSVRDGSSYEQYF
DNA: TGCGCCAGCAGTGTCCGGGACGGAAGCTCCTACGAGCAGTACTTC

size: many
V: TRBV28
J: TRBJ1-6
D: -
CDR3: CASSAPGLGDNSPLHF
DNA: TGTGCCAGCAGCGCCCCAGGGTTAGGCGATAATTCACCCCTCCACTTT

size: many
V: TRBV20-1
J: TRBJ1-1
D: -
CDR3: CSAYNDPGSEAFF
DNA: TGCAGTGCTTATAACGACCCGGGCTCTGAAGCTTTCTTT

size: many
V: TRBV20-1
J: TRBJ2-5
D: -
CDR3: CSAGASQETQYF
DNA: TGCAGTGCTGGGGCTTCTCAAGAGACCCAGTACTTC

size: many
V: TRBV5-1
J: TRBJ2-2
D: -
CDR3: CASSSYRAFDTGELFF
DNA: TGCGCCAGCAGCTCCTACAGGGCTTTCGACACCGGGGAGCTGTTTTTT

size: many
V: TRBV6-6
J: TRBJ2-2
D: -
CDR3: CASGVLVGELFF
DNA: TGTGCCAGCGGAGTCCTTGTCGGGGAGCTGTTTTTT

size: medium-sized
V: TRBV24-1
J: TRBJ2-1
D: TRBD1
CDR3: CATSTGTALADEQFF
DNA: TGTGCCACCTCTACCGGGACAGCCCTTGCGGATGAGCAGTTCTTC

size: many
V: TRBV12-3/TRBV12-4
J: TRBJ2-5
D: -
CDR3: CASSLWGQETQYF
DNA: TGTGCCAGCAGTTTATGGGGGCAAGAGACCCAGTACTTC

size: many
V: TRBV10-3
J: TRBJ2-3
D: TRBD1
CDR3: CAISPGQGRTDTQYF
DNA: TGTGCCATCAGCCCGGGACAGGGACGCACAGATACGCAGTATTTT

size: many
V: TRBV20-1
J: TRBJ1-1
D: -
CDR3: CSASVTPTGTEAFF
DNA: TGCAGTGCTAGCGTTACCCCCACAGGGACTGAAGCTTTCTTT

size: many
V: TRBV5-1
J: TRBJ2-4
D: -
CDR3: CASSLGGMENIQYF
DNA: TGCGCCAGCAGCTTGGGTGGGATGGAAAACATTCAGTACTTC

size: many
V: TRBV7-9
J: TRBJ2-2
D: -
CDR3: CASSYLPQGGNTGELFF
DNA: TGTGCCAGCAGCTACCTACCCCAGGGGGGGAACACCGGGGAGCTGTTTTTT

size: many
V: TRBV9
J: TRBJ2-1
D: TRBD2
CDR3: CASSASGDTYNEQFF
DNA: TGTGCCAGCAGCGCTAGCGGGGACACCTACAATGAGCAGTTCTTC

size: many
V: TRBV20-1
J: TRBJ2-4
D: -
CDR3: CSARLGAAKNIQYF
DNA: TGCAGTGCTAGATTAGGGGCGGCCAAAAACATTCAGTACTTC